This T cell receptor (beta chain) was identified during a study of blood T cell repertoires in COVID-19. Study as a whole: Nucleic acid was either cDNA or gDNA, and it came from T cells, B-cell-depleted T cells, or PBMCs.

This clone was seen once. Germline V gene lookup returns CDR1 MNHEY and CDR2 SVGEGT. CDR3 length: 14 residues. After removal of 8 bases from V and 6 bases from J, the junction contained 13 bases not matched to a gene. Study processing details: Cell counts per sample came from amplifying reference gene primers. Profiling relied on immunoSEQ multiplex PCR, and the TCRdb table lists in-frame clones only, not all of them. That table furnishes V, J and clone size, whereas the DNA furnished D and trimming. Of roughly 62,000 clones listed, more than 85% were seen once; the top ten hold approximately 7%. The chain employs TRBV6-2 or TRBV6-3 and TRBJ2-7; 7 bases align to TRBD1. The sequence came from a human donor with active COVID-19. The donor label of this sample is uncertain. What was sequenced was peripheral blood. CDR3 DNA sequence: TGTGCCAGCGGTTTACAGGGGAAGTTGGGCGAGCAGTACTTC. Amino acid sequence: CASGLQGKLGEQYF.